This TCR beta chain appears in the sequencing data of a study of control samples from healthy donors and cancer patients. V was clipped by 5 bases and J by 13 bases, with 35 bases between them. This CDR3 region has 18 residues. The germline CDR1 and CDR2 sequences are MDHEN and SYDVKM. Data came from immunoSEQ multiplex PCR; TCRdb stores just in-frame clones and leaves some out. The sample lists about 120,000 clones; 80% to 95% were seen once. Sequenced sample: blood. The chain combines TRBV28 with TRBJ1-2; no clear D. This clonotype was obtained from a woman between 50 and 59 years old in good health. DNA of the CDR3: TGTGCCAGCAGTCACCACCCTATCCGACCGCTTCAATCCATTGGGTGCACCTTC. Translated: CASSHHPIRPLQSIGCTF.